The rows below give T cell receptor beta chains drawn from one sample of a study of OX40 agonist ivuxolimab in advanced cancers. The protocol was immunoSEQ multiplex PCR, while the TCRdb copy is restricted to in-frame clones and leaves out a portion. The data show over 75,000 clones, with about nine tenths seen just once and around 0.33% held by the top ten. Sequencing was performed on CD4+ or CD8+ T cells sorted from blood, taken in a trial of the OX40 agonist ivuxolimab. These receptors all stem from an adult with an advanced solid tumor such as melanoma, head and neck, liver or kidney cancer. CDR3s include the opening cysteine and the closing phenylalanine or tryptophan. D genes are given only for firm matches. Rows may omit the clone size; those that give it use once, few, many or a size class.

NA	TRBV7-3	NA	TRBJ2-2	CASSLDEGELFF	TGTGCCAGCAGTCTAGATGAAGGGGAGCTGTTTTTT
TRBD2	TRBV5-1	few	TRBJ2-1	CASSPERASGRSNEQFF	TGCGCCAGCAGCCCGGAACGGGCTAGCGGGAGGTCAAATGAGCAGTTCTTC
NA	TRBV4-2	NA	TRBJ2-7	CASSQVRAGSDEQYF	TGTGCCAGCAGCCAAGTGAGAGCGGGTAGCGATGAGCAGTACTTC
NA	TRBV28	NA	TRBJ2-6	CASSLWGTGANVLTF	TGTGCCAGCAGTTTATGGGGGACAGGGGCCAACGTCCTGACTTTC
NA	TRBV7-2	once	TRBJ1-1	CASSLGIRGWGGAFF	TGTGCCAGCAGCTTAGGCATTAGAGGGTGGGGGGGAGCTTTCTTT
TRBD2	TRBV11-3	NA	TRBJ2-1	CASSLDNGGNEQFF	TGTGCCAGCAGCTTAGATAACGGGGGGAATGAGCAGTTCTTC
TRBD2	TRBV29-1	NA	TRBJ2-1	CSVAPGLAAPGGQFF	TGCAGCGTGGCTCCGGGACTAGCGGCCCCGGGGGGGCAGTTCTTC
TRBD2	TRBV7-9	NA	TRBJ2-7	CASSGSGSTYEQYF	TGTGCCAGCAGCGGTAGCGGGAGTACCTACGAGCAGTACTTC
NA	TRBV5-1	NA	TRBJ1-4	CASRSNVATNEKLFF	TGCGCCAGCAGATCGAACGTCGCAACTAATGAAAAACTGTTTTTT
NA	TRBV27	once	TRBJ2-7	CASSLILGQGGGEQYF	TGTGCCAGCAGTTTGATTTTGGGGCAGGGAGGAGGCGAGCAGTACTTC
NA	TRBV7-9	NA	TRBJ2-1	CASSLNSRDEQFF	TGTGCCAGCAGCTTAAATTCACGCGATGAGCAGTTCTTC
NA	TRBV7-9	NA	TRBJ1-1	CASSLQNTEAFF	TGTGCCAGCAGCTTACAGAACACTGAAGCTTTCTTT
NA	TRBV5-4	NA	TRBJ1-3	CASSLRVADSPLYF	TGTGCCAGCAGCTTAAGGGTAGCAGACAGTCCTTTATATTTT
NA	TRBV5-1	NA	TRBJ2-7	CASSSGTAGLEQYF	TGCGCCAGCAGCAGCGGGACAGCAGGCCTCGAGCAGTACTTC
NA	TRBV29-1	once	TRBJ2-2	CSGARNTGELFF	TGCAGCGGCGCACGAAACACCGGGGAGCTGTTTTTT
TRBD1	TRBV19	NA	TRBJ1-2	CASSAPQGVYGYTF	TGTGCCAGTAGTGCCCCACAGGGGGTTTATGGCTACACCTTC
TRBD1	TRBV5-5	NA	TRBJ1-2	CASSTSGQASYGYTF	TGTGCCAGCAGTACCTCGGGACAGGCCAGCTATGGCTACACCTTC
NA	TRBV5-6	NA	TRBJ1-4	CASSRRDGELFF	TGTGCCAGCAGTCGCCGGGACGGGGAACTGTTTTTT
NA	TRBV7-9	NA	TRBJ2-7	CASSSIIPEQYF	TGTGCCAGCAGCTCCATAATTCCCGAGCAGTACTTC
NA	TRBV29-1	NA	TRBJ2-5	CSVGGQGTQYF	TGCAGCGTTGGGGGCCAAGGGACCCAGTACTTC
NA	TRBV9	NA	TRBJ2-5	CASTPSGVGETQYF	TGTGCCAGCACTCCCTCAGGAGTAGGTGAGACCCAGTACTTC
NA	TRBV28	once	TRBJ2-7	CASSLRSGEQYF	TGTGCCAGCAGTTTACGGAGCGGGGAGCAGTACTTC
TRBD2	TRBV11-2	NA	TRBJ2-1	CASSWGLAGLSYNEQFF	TGTGCCAGCAGTTGGGGACTAGCGGGATTAAGTTACAATGAGCAGTTCTTC
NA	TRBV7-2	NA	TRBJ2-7	CASSLNPGQGYYEQYF	TGTGCCAGCAGCTTAAACCCGGGGCAGGGGTACTACGAGCAGTACTTC
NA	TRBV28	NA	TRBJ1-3	CASSFPYRNSGNTIYF	TGTGCCAGCAGTTTTCCCTACAGGAACTCTGGAAACACCATATATTTT
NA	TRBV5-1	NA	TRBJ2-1	CASSFVGDSYNEQFF	TGCGCCAGCAGCTTCGTCGGAGATTCCTACAATGAGCAGTTCTTC
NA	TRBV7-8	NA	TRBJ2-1	CASSFRNEQFF	TGTGCCAGCAGCTTCCGCAATGAGCAGTTCTTC
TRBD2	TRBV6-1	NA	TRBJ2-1	CASSEPGGRLYNEQFF	TGTGCCAGCAGTGAACCCGGCGGGAGGCTCTACAATGAGCAGTTCTTC
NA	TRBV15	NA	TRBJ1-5	CATSNGARQPQHF	TGTGCCACCAGCAACGGGGCGCGGCAGCCCCAGCATTTT
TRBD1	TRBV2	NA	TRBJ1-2	CASSSGTDYGYTF	TGTGCCAGCAGTTCCGGGACAGACTATGGCTACACCTTC
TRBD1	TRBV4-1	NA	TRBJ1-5	CASSQAAGGHQPQHF	TGCGCCAGCAGCCAAGCGGCAGGGGGGCATCAGCCCCAGCATTTT
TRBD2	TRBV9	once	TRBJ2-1	CASSVLAGDYNEQFF	TGTGCCAGCAGCGTTTTAGCGGGAGACTACAATGAGCAGTTCTTC
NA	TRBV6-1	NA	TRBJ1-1	CASIYRDGNTEAFF	TGTGCCAGCATCTACCGGGACGGTAACACTGAAGCTTTCTTT
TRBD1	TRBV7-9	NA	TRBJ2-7	CASRDPGGEQYF	TGTGCCAGCAGGGATCCAGGGGGCGAGCAGTACTTC
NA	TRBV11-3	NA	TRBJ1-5	CASSFGAADLLNQPQHF	TGTGCCAGCAGCTTTGGGGCCGCCGACCTGTTAAATCAGCCCCAGCATTTT
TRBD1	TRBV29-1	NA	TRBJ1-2	CSVARTGNYGYTF	TGCAGCGTTGCTCGGACAGGGAACTATGGCTACACCTTC
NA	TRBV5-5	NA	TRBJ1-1	CASSFRGFATEAFF	TGTGCCAGCAGCTTCCGGGGGTTCGCCACTGAAGCTTTCTTT
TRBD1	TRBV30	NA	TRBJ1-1	CAWSVRTGLSNTEAFF	TGTGCCTGGAGTGTACGGACAGGCCTCTCGAACACTGAAGCTTTCTTT
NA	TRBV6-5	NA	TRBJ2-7	CAIGDKAYEQYF	TGTGCCATCGGCGACAAAGCCTACGAGCAGTACTTC
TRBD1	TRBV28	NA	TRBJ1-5	CASRPIRTLRDSPRNQPQHF	TGTGCCAGCAGACCAATTCGTACATTGCGGGACAGCCCGAGGAATCAGCCCCAGCATTTT
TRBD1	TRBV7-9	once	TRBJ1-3	CASTGDRSSSGNTIYF	TGTGCCAGCACCGGGGACAGGTCGAGCTCTGGAAACACCATATATTTT
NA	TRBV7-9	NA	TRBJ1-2	CASSLTNYGYTF	TGTGCCAGCAGCCTGACCAACTATGGCTACACCTTC
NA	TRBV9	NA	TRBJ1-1	CASSVVDGPEAFF	TGTGCCAGCAGCGTAGTGGACGGACCTGAAGCTTTCTTT
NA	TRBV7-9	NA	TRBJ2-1	CASSLSFGGNNEQFF	TGTGCCAGCAGCTTATCCTTCGGTGGAAACAATGAGCAGTTCTTC
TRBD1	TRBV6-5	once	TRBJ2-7	CASSYRAGQGTHEQYF	TGTGCCAGCAGTTACAGGGCGGGACAGGGGACCCACGAGCAGTACTTC
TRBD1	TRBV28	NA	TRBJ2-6	CASRKPDRAGANVLTF	TGTGCCAGCAGGAAACCGGACAGGGCGGGGGCCAACGTCCTGACTTTC
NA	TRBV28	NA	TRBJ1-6	CASSFDTRSYNSPLHF	TGTGCCAGCAGTTTCGACACCCGCTCCTATAATTCACCCCTCCACTTT
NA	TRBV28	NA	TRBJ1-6	CASSLPDNSPLHF	TGTGCCAGCAGTTTACCAGATAATTCACCCCTCCACTTT
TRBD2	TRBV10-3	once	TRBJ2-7	CATGTSGLEQYF	TGTGCCACCGGGACTAGCGGGCTCGAGCAGTACTTC